These 27 T cell receptor beta chains share one sample of origin, sequenced in a study of shared clonotypes between healthy human individuals. The table came from immunoSEQ multiplex PCR; TCRdb's copy has only in-frame clones and leaves some out. The sample lists under 1,100,000 clones, 60% to 80% occurring once. Sample: memory CD4+ T cells sorted from blood. Specified subset: CD45RA-negative fraction. The receptors originated from a man aged 18 to 29 in good health.

For this clone: A much larger clone is a single base away; this may be a read error. This chain joins TRBV11-2 and TRBJ2-5, with D perhaps TRBD1 or TRBD2 (5 bases each). V was clipped by 3 bases and J by 5 bases, with 7 bases between them. The length of the CDR3 is 12 residues. The germline CDR1 and CDR2 sequences are SGHAT and FQNNGV. CDR3 in amino acids: CASSFWGETQYF. CDR3 in DNA: TGTGCCAGCAGCTTTTGGGGGGAGACCCAGTACTTC.

The chain carries TRBV7-2 and TRBJ1-6; D uncertain. This CDR3 contains 17 residues. V lost 1 base, J lost 10 bases, and 20 bases lay in between. Germline V CDR1 and CDR2: SGHTA, FQGNSA. CDR3 sequence (DNA): TGTGCCAGCAGCTTAGAGGCCTACACGTCTCGACCCTCACCCCTCCACTTT. This translates into CASSLEAYTSRPSPLHF.

The chain employs TRBV27 and TRBJ1-1, with D perhaps matching TRBD1 (6 bases). The ends were cut back, 0 bases at V and 0 bases at J, with 8 bases in the middle. This CDR3 comprises 15 residues. CDR1 is MNHEY, CDR2 SMNVEV, per germline (reference sequence). The CDR3 DNA sequence: TGTGCCAGCAGTTTATCGGGACATCTGAACACTGAAGCTTTCTTT. Translation gives CASSLSGHLNTEAFF.

This clone was observed a single time. The chain has TRBV7-2 and TRBJ1-2; 12 nucleotides align to TRBD1. From germline, CDR1 is SGHTA and CDR2 FQGNSA. V was pared by 6 bases and J by 10 bases, with 6 bases of the junction left unmatched. This CDR3 is 13 amino acids long. The CDR3 nucleotides are TGTGCCAGCAGTCGGGACAGGGGGCTAGTCTACACCTTC. Protein: CASSRDRGLVYTF.

The chain carries TRBV11-1 and TRBJ2-1; D possibly corresponds to TRBD1 (6 bases). This CDR3 is 16 amino acids long. Trimming shortened V by 0 bases and J by 5 bases, and 14 bases separated the two germline ends. Per germline, CDR1 SGHAT and CDR2 FQDESV (reference sequence). CDR3 sequence reads: CASSLALGAGDNEQFF. The CDR3 DNA sequence: TGTGCCAGCAGCTTAGCGTTGGGGGCCGGGGACAATGAGCAGTTCTTC.

The CDR3 here is CASSKAGTGGYNEQFF. CDR3 coding DNA: TGTGCCAGCAGTAAAGCCGGGACAGGGGGGTACAATGAGCAGTTCTTC. V usage is TRBV7-2 and J usage is TRBJ2-1, with TRBD1 matching 11 bases. This CDR3 region has 16 residues. The junction had 8 bases not matched to a gene; V was cut back by 6 bases and J by 4 bases. The V gene's germline CDR1 is SGHTA and CDR2 FQGNSA.

This chain joins TRBV28 and TRBJ2-7; 7 bases are shared with TRBD1. CDR3 length: 15 residues. Germline lookup yields CDR1 MDHEN and CDR2 SYDVKM. Trimming cost V 2 bases and J 2 bases; bases outside gene matches: 6. The CDR3 is CASSLQGGQAYEQYF. The CDR3 nucleotides read TGTGCCAGCAGTTTACAAGGGGGCCAAGCCTACGAGCAGTACTTC. The entire variable domain, with the rest obtained from reference TRBV28 and TRBJ2-7, is as follows: DVKVTQSSRYLVKRTGEKVFLECVQDMDHENMFWYRQDPGLGLRLIYFSYDVKMKEKGDIPEGYSVSREKKERFSLILESASTNQTSMYLCASSLQGGQAYEQYFGPGTRLTVT.

In DNA, the CDR3 is TGCGCCAGCAGCACGCAGGCGACCGTTAACTATGGCTACACCTTC. Its protein is CASSTQATVNYGYTF. This chain links TRBV5-1 with TRBJ1-2; no clear D gene. The germline V gene has CDR1 SGHRS and CDR2 YFSETQ. V lost 4 bases, J lost 1 base, and 14 bases lay in between. The CDR3 is 15 residues long.

This clone was seen only once. The chain links TRBV19 to TRBJ2-2; tentatively, D is TRBD2 (6 bases). This CDR3 spans 16 amino acids. Trimming cost V 4 bases and J 4 bases, with 16 bases left between them. Germline CDR1 LNHDA, CDR2 SQIVND (reference sequence). CDR3 region: CASSRIGTGFTGELFF. CDR3 sequence (DNA): TGTGCCAGTAGTAGAATTGGGACTGGCTTCACCGGGGAGCTGTTTTTT. Based on the CDR3 plus reference TRBV19 and TRBJ2-2, the full variable domain is DGGITQSPKYLFRKEGQNVTLSCEQNLNHDAMYWYRQDPGQGLRLIYYSQIVNDFQKGDIAEGYSVSREKKESFPLTVTSAQKNPTAFYLCASSRIGTGFTGELFFGEGSRLTVL.

J is TRBJ2-1 and V is TRBV6-5; 8 bases map to TRBD2. The CDR3 extends over 13 amino acids. With V trimmed by 4 bases and J by 10 bases, 6 bases remained unmatched. CDR1 and CDR2 (germline): MNHEY, SVGAGI. The CDR3 here is CASSSRWTSEQFF. The CDR3 DNA reads TGTGCCAGCAGTTCAAGATGGACTAGCGAGCAGTTCTTC.

This chain links TRBV30 with TRBJ1-6; TRBD1 is a possible D gene (5 bases). CDR1 GTSNPN and CDR2 SVGIG come from the germline V gene (reference sequence). Trimming shortened V by 1 base and J by 9 bases, and 16 bases separated the two germline ends. This CDR3 has 15 residues. The chain's CDR3 is CAWSGGSRLGSPLHF. CDR3 DNA sequence: TGTGCCTGGAGTGGGGGCAGCAGGCTCGGTTCACCCCTCCACTTT.

The V and J genes are TRBV14 and TRBJ1-1, with TRBD1 as a possible D gene (5 bases). CDR3 length: 15 residues. The V gene lost 4 bases and the J gene lost 6 bases, with 18 bases spanning the gap. Germline CDR1 SGHDN, CDR2 FVKESK. The CDR3 here is CASSPYYAGRPEAFF. As DNA, the CDR3 is TGTGCCAGCAGCCCATACTATGCAGGGAGGCCTGAAGCTTTCTTT.

The chain combines TRBV7-2 with TRBJ2-5; tentative D call: TRBD2 (5 bases). Trimming left V 1 base short and J 4 bases short, with 16 bases between. The CDR3 totals 16 residues. Germline V gene data show CDR1 as SGHTA and CDR2 as FQGNSA. The DNA for the CDR3 is TGTGCCAGCAGCTTAGATAGGGCTAGCATCTCAGAGACCCAGTACTTC. It translates to CASSLDRASISETQYF.

The table lists this clone with a count of one. This chain joins TRBV2 and TRBJ1-5; no clear D. Germline V gene sequence: CDR1 SNHLY, CDR2 FYNNEI. Between the trimmed V and J ends, which lost 7 bases and 3 bases, there was a span of 13 bases. The CDR3 loop spans 14 amino acids. The CDR3 DNA sequence: TGTGCCAGCACAATGGAGAGGGCCAATCAGCCCCAGCATTTT. It yields the protein CASTMERANQPQHF.

The chain has TRBV7-2 and TRBJ1-2; unclear D gene. V lost 6 bases, J lost 5 bases, and 16 bases lay in between. The CDR3 runs to 14 residues. Germline CDR1 is SGHTA and CDR2 is FQGNSA. The CDR3 here is CASSTGRTIYGYTF. Written as DNA, the CDR3 is TGTGCCAGCAGTACGGGCCGCACCATTTATGGCTACACCTTC.

V gene TRBV19 combines with J gene TRBJ1-5; D is unresolved. CDR1 and CDR2 (germline): LNHDA, SQIVND (reference sequence). The CDR3 consists of 13 residues. The V and J ends lost 2 bases and 6 bases respectively, with 8 bases between them. The CDR3 here is CASSIIGTQPQHF. CDR3 DNA sequence: TGTGCCAGTAGTATAATCGGAACTCAGCCCCAGCATTTT.

V is TRBV6-1 and J is TRBJ1-1; TRBD1 aligns across 7 bases. Germline assignment: CDR1 MNHNS and CDR2 SASEGT. V trimming: 8 bases; J trimming: 0 bases; junction bases outside the gene matches: 3. The CDR3 spans 13 residues. CDR3 nucleotide sequence: TGTGCCAGCGTAGGGGGCATGAACACTGAAGCTTTCTTT. Translating it yields CASVGGMNTEAFF.

This chain uses TRBV5-6 with TRBJ1-2; no firm D call. This CDR3 has 19 amino acids. From germline, CDR1 is SGHDT and CDR2 YYEEEE. V lost 5 bases, J lost 4 bases, and 30 bases lay in between. CDR3 nucleotides: TGTGCCAGCAGACTAAGCGGAAGCTTGGGCAGAACCGACCCCTATGGCTACACCTTC. This sequence encodes CASRLSGSLGRTDPYGYTF.

In this sample, this clone turned up once. The V gene is TRBV29-1, the J gene TRBJ1-2; D not certain. The CDR3 has 14 residues. Germline-derived CDR1 and CDR2 are SQVTM and ANQGSEA. Trimming removed 6 bases from V and 4 bases from J, with 18 bases in between. CDR3 nucleotides: TGCAGCGTCGCGGCGGGCAGAACCTCCTATGGCTACACCTTC. Translation gives CSVAAGRTSYGYTF.

The chain recombines TRBV18 with TRBJ1-1; D gene ambiguous. Germline CDR1 KGHSH, CDR2 LQKENI. This CDR3 has 13 residues. V was pared by 2 bases and J by 2 bases, with 6 bases between. The CDR3 nucleotides are TGTGCCAGCTCACCAGGAACAAACACTGAAGCTTTCTTT. Its protein product is CASSPGTNTEAFF.

The genes are TRBV5-4 and TRBJ2-5, with D possibly matching TRBD2 (6 bases). CDR3 length equals 13 residues. CDR1 SGHNT and CDR2 YYREEE come from the germline V gene (reference sequence). Deletions cut 10 bases from V and 2 bases from J, with 15 bases between. The CDR3 DNA reads TGTGCCCTGAGGGAGGACTTTCAAGAGACCCAGTACTTC. Translated, it gives CALREDFQETQYF.

The rearrangement joins TRBV11-2 to TRBJ2-7, with a weak D call TRBD1 (6 bases). Germline CDR1 SGHAT, CDR2 FQNNGV. V was cut by 4 bases and J by 2 bases, with 12 bases left in between. CDR3 size: 14 residues. In DNA, the CDR3 is TGTGCCAGCAGCTCACAGGGAAGTACCTACGAGCAGTACTTC. Translated, it gives CASSSQGSTYEQYF.

The rearrangement joins TRBV5-4 to TRBJ2-7, with 9 positions matching TRBD1. CDR3 length: 16 residues. The V gene end was trimmed by 3 bases and the J gene end by 3 bases; junction bases not matched to a gene: 10. Germline assignment: CDR1 SGHNT and CDR2 YYREEE (reference sequence). The DNA of the CDR3 is TGTGCCAGCAGCTCCTCCGGGACAGGGATGTTCTACGAGCAGTACTTC. Translation gives CASSSSGTGMFYEQYF.

The chain links TRBV9 to TRBJ2-1; 13 nucleotides align to TRBD2. J lost 8 bases, V lost 2 bases, and 4 bases had no gene match. From germline, CDR1 is SGDLS and CDR2 YYNGEE. The CDR3 has 15 amino acids. The CDR3 reads CASSVGTSGAHEQFF. CDR3 in DNA: TGTGCCAGCAGCGTGGGGACTAGCGGGGCCCATGAGCAGTTCTTC. Based on the CDR3 plus reference TRBV9 and TRBJ2-1, the full variable domain is DSGVTQTPKHLITATGQRVTLRCSPRSGDLSVYWYQQSLDQGLQFLIQYYNGEERAKGNILERFSAQQFPDLHSELNLSSLELGDSALYFCASSVGTSGAHEQFFGPGTRLTVL.

This clone has more than one count but fewer than ten. The CDR3 region is CASSILPTRYRTAPLNEKLFF. CDR3 nucleotide sequence: TGTGCCAGTAGTATACTACCCACAAGGTACCGGACCGCGCCCCTTAATGAAAAACTGTTTTTT. The rearrangement joins TRBV19 to TRBJ1-4; unclear D gene. Germline-derived CDR1 and CDR2 are LNHDA and SQIVND (reference sequence). The CDR3 spans 21 residues. V was cut by 2 bases and J by 4 bases, with 29 bases left in between.

The V gene is TRBV5-6, the J gene TRBJ2-1; 12 bases fit TRBD2. The CDR3 runs to 13 residues. Losses at the gene ends were 4 bases for V and 10 bases for J; bases not matched to a gene: 3. Germline V gene sequence: CDR1 SGHDT, CDR2 YYEEEE. CDR3 region: CASSAGLAGEQFF. The CDR3 DNA follows: TGTGCCAGCAGCGCTGGACTAGCGGGGGAGCAGTTCTTC.

The genes are TRBV6-5 and TRBJ2-7; a possible D gene is TRBD1 (6 bases). The CDR3 is 15 residues long. Trimming removed 6 bases at V and 2 bases at J, with 17 bases between. CDR1 and CDR2 from the germline V gene are MNHEY and SVGAGI. As DNA, the CDR3 is TGTGCCAGCAGGCTCAGGGCCGAGGGGGCCTACGAGCAGTACTTC. This encodes CASRLRAEGAYEQYF.